The 19 T cell receptor beta chains below all came from one sample that was sequenced in a study of regulatory T cells in long-lasting Graves disease. TCR beta libraries were built with iRepertoire HTBI primers and Arm-PCR of CDR3 regions. TCRdb re-derived calls from the multiplex PCR reads in MiXCR, one entry per CDR3 protein. The repertoire holds 310,000 or so distinct CDR3 sequences, with 22% as singletons. Time point described: persistent/refractory GD, antithyroid drugs over 5 years with positive TRAb. Making the TCR library involved RNA that had been extracted from PBMCs. The specimen was peripheral blood mononuclear cells (PBMCs), collected when the disease was refractory, from a patient treated with antithyroid drugs. The receptors were gathered from a female donor with Graves disease.

Only a few counts were recorded for this clonotype. The chain is built from TRBV12-3 or TRBV12-4 and TRBJ2-5; 9 bases are a match to TRBD1. The J segment lost 0 bases and the V segment lost 4 bases, leaving 3 bases of the junction unmatched. The CDR3 has 15 amino acids. The CDR3 DNA reads TGTGCCAGCAGTTGGGGGACAGGGTACCAAGAGACCCAGTACTTC. The encoded protein is CASSWGTGYQETQYF.

This clonotype was counted many times. The chain combines TRBV7-2 with TRBJ2-5, with D maybe TRBD2 (5 bases). Deletions cut 2 bases from V and 1 base from J, with 8 bases between. CDR3 size: 14 residues. CDR1 and CDR2 (germline): SGHTA, FQGNSA. The CDR3 protein is CASSLIGVQETQYF. CDR3 bases: TGTGCCAGCAGCTTAATCGGGGTCCAAGAGACCCAGTACTTC.

This chain links TRBV14 with TRBJ1-1, with D possibly TRBD1 on 5 matching bases. Trimming took off 7 bases at V and 5 bases at J, with 17 bases between the two ends. The CDR3 runs to 14 residues. Germline V gene sequence: CDR1 SGHDN, CDR2 FVKESK. CDR3 nucleotides: TGTGCCAGCAACTTGGCAGGGATGAGGACTGAAGCTTTCTTT. Translated: CASNLAGMRTEAFF. The full variable domain, in which reference TRBV14 and TRBJ1-1 provide the parts outside the CDR3, is EAGVTQFPSHSVIEKGQTVTLRCDPISGHDNLYWYRRVMGKEIKFLLHFVKESKQDESGMPNNRFLAERTGGTYSTLKVQPAELEDSGVYFCASNLAGMRTEAFFGQGTRLTVV.

This clonotype has a handful of counts. The V gene is TRBV7-2, the J gene TRBJ2-7; D is possibly TRBD1 (6 bases). Trimming cost V 6 bases and J 2 bases, with 14 bases left between them. Germline V gene data show CDR1 as SGHTA and CDR2 as FQGNSA. CDR3 length: 14 residues. CDR3 protein: CASRTTGATYEQYF. For the CDR3, the DNA is TGTGCCAGCAGGACGACAGGTGCGACCTACGAGCAGTACTTC.

V and J are TRBV4-1 and TRBJ1-1, with TRBD1 matching over 7 bases. The V gene's germline CDR1 is MGHRA and CDR2 YSYEKL. CDR3 size: 15 residues. J gave up 5 bases and V 3 bases, and 9 bases lay outside the gene matches. Here the CDR3 DNA reads TGCGCCAGCAGCCAGACAATGACAGGGCGTACTGAAGCTTTCTTT. Protein product: CASSQTMTGRTEAFF.

This clonotype was counted at least ten times. CDR3 DNA sequence: TGTGCCAGCAGTCTGGGGACTAGCGGGAGCACCGGGGAGCTGTTTTTT. This gives the protein CASSLGTSGSTGELFF. V usage is TRBV12-3 or TRBV12-4 and J usage is TRBJ2-2; 14 bases are shared with TRBD2. The CDR3 loop spans 16 amino acids. V lost 5 bases and J lost 4; bases outside the gene matches: 3.

This chain connects TRBV7-2 to TRBJ1-2, with 8 bases identical to TRBD1. The germline gives CDR1 SGHTA, CDR2 FQGNSA. The junction had 7 bases not matched to a gene; V was cut back by 1 base and J by 6 bases. This CDR3 spans 15 amino acids. This chain's CDR3 is CASSLGGQGAHGYTF. CDR3 in DNA: TGTGCCAGCAGCTTAGGCGGGCAGGGGGCGCATGGCTACACCTTC.

This clonotype has ten or more counts. The chain combines TRBV7-6 with TRBJ1-1, with unresolved D. Deletions cut 5 bases from V and 7 bases from J, with 14 bases between. The CDR3 length is 13 residues. Germline V lookup: CDR1 SGHVS, CDR2 FNYEAQ. The CDR3 DNA sequence: TGTGCCAGCAGCGCCGGCTTTGGCCTTGAAGCTTTCTTT. Translated: CASSAGFGLEAFF.

The V gene is TRBV28, the J gene TRBJ1-5; TRBD1 agrees at 10 bases. Germline loops: CDR1 MDHEN, CDR2 SYDVKM. J gave up 2 bases and V 2 bases, and 3 bases lay outside the gene matches. The CDR3 loop spans 16 amino acids. CDR3 in amino acids: CASSLDRGLGNQPQHF. The CDR3 nucleotides are TGTGCCAGCAGTTTAGACAGGGGGCTAGGCAATCAGCCCCAGCATTTT.

This clonotype has more than one count but fewer than ten. The chain is built from TRBV27 and TRBJ2-6; no firm D call. V was shortened by 7 bases and J by 0 bases, with 7 bases between the two germline ends. The CDR3 spans 14 residues. Germline CDR1 and CDR2: MNHEY and SMNVEV (reference sequence). The chain's CDR3 is CASMIGSGANVLTF. The CDR3 nucleotides read TGTGCCAGCATGATCGGCTCTGGGGCCAACGTCCTGACTTTC.

The chain carries TRBV20-1 and TRBJ2-7; 8 bases are shared with TRBD2. Germline loops: CDR1 DFQATT, CDR2 SNEGSKA (reference sequence). The CDR3 runs to 14 residues. The ends lost 0 bases at V and 3 bases at J; junction bases unmatched: 4. CDR3 bases: TGCAGTGCTAGAGACGGACTAGCAGACTACGAGCAGTACTTC. Translated, it gives CSARDGLADYEQYF.

This clonotype came up many times. This chain uses TRBV2 with TRBJ1-1; D is perhaps TRBD1 (6 bases). Trimming took 5 bases from V and 1 from J, leaving 17 bases between them. This CDR3 has 16 residues. Germline values: CDR1 SNHLY, CDR2 FYNNEI. Here the CDR3 DNA reads TGTGCCAGCAGTTCAGGATCCGTGACAGGGAACACTGAAGCTTTCTTT. It translates to CASSSGSVTGNTEAFF.

This rearrangement joins TRBV30 to TRBJ1-1, with D maybe TRBD1 (5 bases). V was trimmed by 3 bases and J by 10 bases, leaving 27 bases between them. CDR3 length: 16 residues. CDR1 and CDR2 (germline): GTSNPN, SVGIG (reference sequence). The CDR3 coding sequence is TGTGCCTGGAGCCTTGAAAGCGGGGGGACCTCGATAGGAGCTTTCTTT. This gives the protein CAWSLESGGTSIGAFF.

With regard to this clonotype: A junction boundary mismatches the germline segment, possibly from a read error. This chain joins TRBV7-3 and TRBJ2-3; no reliable D call. This CDR3 comprises 14 residues. CDR1 and CDR2 from the germline V gene are SGHTA and FQGTGA. Here the CDR3 reads CASNLSLSTDTQYF. The CDR3 bases are TGTGCCAGCAACTTATCCTTAAGCACAGATACGCAGTATTTT. Complete variable domain (other parts from reference TRBV7-3 and TRBJ2-3): GAGVSQTPSNKVTEKGKYVELRCDPISGHTALYWYRQSLGQGPEFLIYFQGTGAADDSGLPNDRFFAVRPEGSVSTLKIQRTERGDSAVYLCASNLSLSTDTQYFGPGTRLTVL.

As DNA, the CDR3 is TGTGCCATCCGTCGGGAAGTGGGCACCGGGGAGCTGTTTTTT. This encodes CAIRREVGTGELFF. The chain employs TRBV10-3 and TRBJ2-2, with a tentative D call TRBD2 (5 bases). Germline V gene lookup returns CDR1 ENHRY and CDR2 SYGVKD. Trimming shortened V by 8 bases and J by 4 bases, and 14 bases separated the two germline ends. The CDR3 sequence is 14 residues long.

Only a few counts were recorded for this clonotype. The J gene is TRBJ1-2, the V gene TRBV6-1; no definite D call. CDR3 length: 13 amino acids. Per germline, CDR1 MNHNS and CDR2 SASEGT. The germline V and J ends were trimmed by 6 bases and 4 bases, with 12 bases remaining between them. For the CDR3, the DNA is TGTGCCAGCAGCTCGGCAGCACGCTATGGCTACACCTTC. It specifies CASSSAARYGYTF.

This clonotype came up many times. This chain connects TRBV28 to TRBJ1-4; D is unresolved. This CDR3 spans 11 amino acids. Germline values: CDR1 MDHEN, CDR2 SYDVKM. V was clipped by 1 base and J by 9 bases, with 3 bases between them. The CDR3 reads CASSLYQKLFF. CDR3 coding DNA: TGTGCCAGCAGTTTATACCAAAAACTGTTTTTT.

With regard to this clonotype: A much larger clone lies a single base off, so this may be a read error. The conserved phenylalanine or tryptophan is not found at the CDR3 terminus, so this likely reflects a read error. This rearrangement joins TRBV6-2 or TRBV6-3 to TRBJ2-7; TRBD2 agrees at 11 bases. Germline CDR1 and CDR2: MNHEY and SVGEGT. This CDR3 comprises 15 residues. J lost 5 bases, V lost 2 bases, and 5 bases had no gene match. The CDR3 spells CASSYATSGTDEQYS. For the CDR3, the DNA is TGTGCCAGCAGTTACGCGACTAGCGGGACCGACGAGCAGTACTCC.

V and J are TRBV9 and TRBJ1-4, with a tentative D call TRBD1 (5 bases). The CDR3 consists of 14 residues. CDR1 is SGDLS and CDR2 is YYNGEE in the germline V gene. The V end lost 4 bases, the J end lost 7 bases, and 14 bases lay between the germline ends. CDR3 sequence: CASSLIGEPEKLFF. CDR3 DNA sequence: TGTGCCAGCAGCTTAATAGGGGAACCTGAAAAACTGTTTTTT. The variable domain in full, with the rest retrieved from reference TRBV9 and TRBJ1-4, is DSGVTQTPKHLITATGQRVTLRCSPRSGDLSVYWYQQSLDQGLQFLIQYYNGEERAKGNILERFSAQQFPDLHSELNLSSLELGDSALYFCASSLIGEPEKLFFGSGTQLSVL.